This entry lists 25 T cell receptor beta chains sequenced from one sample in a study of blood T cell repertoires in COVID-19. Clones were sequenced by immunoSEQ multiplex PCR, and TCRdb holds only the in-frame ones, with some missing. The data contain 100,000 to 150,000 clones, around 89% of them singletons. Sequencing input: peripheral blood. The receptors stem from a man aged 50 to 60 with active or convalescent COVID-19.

The CDR3 sequence: CASSVGPGGVGQPQHF. DNA of the CDR3: TGTGCCAGCAGCGTAGGTCCAGGGGGCGTGGGACAGCCCCAGCATTTT. The rearrangement joins TRBV9 to TRBJ1-5; 8 nucleotides agree with TRBD1. CDR1 and CDR2 from the germline V gene are SGDLS and YYNGEE. J gave up 7 bases and V 0 bases, and 9 bases lay outside the gene matches. The CDR3 has 16 amino acids.

CDR3 in amino acids: CASSLPIEKTEAFF. CDR3 sequence (DNA): TGTGCCAGCAGCTTGCCGATAGAGAAGACTGAAGCTTTCTTT. This chain links TRBV5-6 with TRBJ1-1; D not certain. The V end was cut by 1 base, the J end by 5 bases, with 12 bases between. This CDR3 is built from 14 residues. Looked up from germline, CDR1 is SGHDT and CDR2 is YYEEEE.

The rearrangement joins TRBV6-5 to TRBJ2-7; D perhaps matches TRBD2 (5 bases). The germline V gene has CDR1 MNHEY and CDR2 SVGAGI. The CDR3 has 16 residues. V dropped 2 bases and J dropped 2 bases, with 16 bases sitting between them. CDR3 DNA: TGTGCCAGCAGTTACCGCCTCGGGGTCCCAACCTACGAGCAGTACTTC. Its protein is CASSYRLGVPTYEQYF.

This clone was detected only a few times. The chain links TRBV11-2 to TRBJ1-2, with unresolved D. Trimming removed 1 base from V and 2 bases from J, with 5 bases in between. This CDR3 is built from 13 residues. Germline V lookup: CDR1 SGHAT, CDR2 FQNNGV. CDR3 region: CASSLGLNYGYTF. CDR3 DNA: TGTGCCAGCAGCTTAGGACTAAACTATGGCTACACCTTC.

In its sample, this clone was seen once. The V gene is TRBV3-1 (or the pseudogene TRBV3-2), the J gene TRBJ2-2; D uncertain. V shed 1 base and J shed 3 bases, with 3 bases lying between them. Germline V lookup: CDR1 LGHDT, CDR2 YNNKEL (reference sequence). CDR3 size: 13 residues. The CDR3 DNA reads TGTGCCAGCAGCCAAGTAGACACCGGGGAGCTGTTTTTT. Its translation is CASSQVDTGELFF.

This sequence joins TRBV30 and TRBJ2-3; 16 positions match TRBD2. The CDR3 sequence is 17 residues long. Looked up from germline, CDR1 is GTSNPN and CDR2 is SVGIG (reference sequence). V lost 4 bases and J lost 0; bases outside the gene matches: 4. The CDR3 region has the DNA TGTGCCTGGACCGGGACTAGCGGGAGGGGGAGCACAGATACGCAGTATTTT. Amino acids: CAWTGTSGRGSTDTQYF.

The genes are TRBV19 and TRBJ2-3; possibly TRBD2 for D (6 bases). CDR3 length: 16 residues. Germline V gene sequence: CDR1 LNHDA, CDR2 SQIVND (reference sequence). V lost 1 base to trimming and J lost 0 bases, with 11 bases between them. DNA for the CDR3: TGTGCCAGTAGTATAGCGGCGGGGTTGAGCACAGATACGCAGTATTTT. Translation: CASSIAAGLSTDTQYF.

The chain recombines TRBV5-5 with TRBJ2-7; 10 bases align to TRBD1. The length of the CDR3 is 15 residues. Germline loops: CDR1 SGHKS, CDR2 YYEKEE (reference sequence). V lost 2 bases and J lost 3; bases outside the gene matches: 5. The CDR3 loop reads CASSFRDRGGYEQYF. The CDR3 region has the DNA TGTGCCAGCAGCTTCCGGGACAGGGGTGGCTACGAGCAGTACTTC.

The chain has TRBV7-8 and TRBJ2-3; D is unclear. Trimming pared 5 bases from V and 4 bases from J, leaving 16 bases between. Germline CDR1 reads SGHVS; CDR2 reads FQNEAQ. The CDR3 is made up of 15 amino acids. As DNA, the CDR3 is TGTGCCAGCAGCAAAATCGGCAGAGGTGCAGATACGCAGTATTTT. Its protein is CASSKIGRGADTQYF.

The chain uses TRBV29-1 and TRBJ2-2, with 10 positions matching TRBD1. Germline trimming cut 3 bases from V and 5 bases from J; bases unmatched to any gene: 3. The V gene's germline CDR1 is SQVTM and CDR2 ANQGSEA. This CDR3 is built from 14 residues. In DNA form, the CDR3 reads TGCAGCGTTGAGGACAGGGGGATTACCGGGGAGCTGTTTTTT. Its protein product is CSVEDRGITGELFF.

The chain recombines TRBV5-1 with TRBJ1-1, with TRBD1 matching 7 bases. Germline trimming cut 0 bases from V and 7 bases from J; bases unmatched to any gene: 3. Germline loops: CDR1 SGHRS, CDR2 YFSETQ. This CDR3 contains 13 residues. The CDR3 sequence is CASSLVAGGEAFF. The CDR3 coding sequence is TGCGCCAGCAGCTTGGTTGCAGGGGGTGAAGCTTTCTTT.

The CDR3 sequence: CASSNPGGTQYF. The CDR3 bases are TGTGCCAGTAGTAATCCTGGAGGGACCCAGTACTTC. The genes are TRBV19 and TRBJ2-5; D may be TRBD2 (5 bases). Germline loops: CDR1 LNHDA, CDR2 SQIVND (reference sequence). V dropped 4 bases and J dropped 7 bases, with 10 bases sitting between them. This CDR3 contains 12 residues.

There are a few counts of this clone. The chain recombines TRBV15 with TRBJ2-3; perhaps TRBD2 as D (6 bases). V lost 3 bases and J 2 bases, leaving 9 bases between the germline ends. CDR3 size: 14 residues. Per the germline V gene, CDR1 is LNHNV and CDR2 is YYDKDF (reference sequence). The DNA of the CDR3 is TGTGCCACCAGCAGCGCGGACTACACAGATACGCAGTATTTT. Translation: CATSSADYTDTQYF.

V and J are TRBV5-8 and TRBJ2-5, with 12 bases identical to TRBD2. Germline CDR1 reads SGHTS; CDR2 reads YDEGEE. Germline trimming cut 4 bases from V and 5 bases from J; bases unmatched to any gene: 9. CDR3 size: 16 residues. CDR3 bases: TGTGCCAGCAGCCCATTTCTCGGGACTAGCGGGGAGACCCAGTACTTC. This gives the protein CASSPFLGTSGETQYF.

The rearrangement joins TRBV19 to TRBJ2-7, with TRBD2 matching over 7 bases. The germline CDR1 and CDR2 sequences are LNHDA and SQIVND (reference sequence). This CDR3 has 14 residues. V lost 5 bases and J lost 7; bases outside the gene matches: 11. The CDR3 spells CASSPLARGSEQYF. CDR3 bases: TGTGCCAGTAGTCCCCTCGCGCGGGGGTCAGAGCAGTACTTC.

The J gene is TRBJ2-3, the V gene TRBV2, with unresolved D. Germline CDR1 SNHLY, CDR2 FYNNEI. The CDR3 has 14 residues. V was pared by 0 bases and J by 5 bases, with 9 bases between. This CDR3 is CASSEALGIDTQYF. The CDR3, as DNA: TGTGCCAGCAGTGAAGCGCTAGGTATAGATACGCAGTATTTT. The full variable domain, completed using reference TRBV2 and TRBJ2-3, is EPEVTQTPSHQVTQMGQEVILRCVPISNHLYFYWYRQILGQKVEFLVSFYNNEISEKSEIFDDQFSVERPDGSNFTLKIRSTKLEDSAMYFCASSEALGIDTQYFGPGTRLTVL.

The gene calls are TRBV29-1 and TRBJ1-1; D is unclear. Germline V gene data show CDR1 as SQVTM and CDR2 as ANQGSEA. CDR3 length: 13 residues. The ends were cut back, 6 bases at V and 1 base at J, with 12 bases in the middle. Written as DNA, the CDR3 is TGCAGCGTCGACTCATCGGGGAACACTGAAGCTTTCTTT. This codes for CSVDSSGNTEAFF.

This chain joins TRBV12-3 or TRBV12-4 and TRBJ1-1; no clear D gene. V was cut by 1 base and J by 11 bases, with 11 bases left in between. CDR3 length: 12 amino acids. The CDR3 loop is CASSLEGGGAFF. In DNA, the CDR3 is TGTGCCAGCAGTTTAGAAGGCGGCGGGGCTTTCTTT.

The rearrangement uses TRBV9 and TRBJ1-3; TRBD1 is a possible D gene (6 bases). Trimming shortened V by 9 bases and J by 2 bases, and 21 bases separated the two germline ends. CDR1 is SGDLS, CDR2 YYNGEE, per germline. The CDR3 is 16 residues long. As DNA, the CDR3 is TGTGCCAACCGGGACATCAGAAGTTTCCCTGGAAACACCATATATTTT. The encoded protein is CANRDIRSFPGNTIYF.

CDR3 in amino acids: CSVGPLQGANTEAFF. In DNA, the CDR3 is TGCAGCGTTGGGCCCTTACAGGGGGCGAACACTGAAGCTTTCTTT. V and J are TRBV29-1 and TRBJ1-1; 9 nucleotides match TRBD1. The CDR3 is made up of 15 amino acids. The junction had 7 bases not matched to a gene; V was cut back by 4 bases and J by 1 base. The V gene's germline CDR1 is SQVTM and CDR2 ANQGSEA.

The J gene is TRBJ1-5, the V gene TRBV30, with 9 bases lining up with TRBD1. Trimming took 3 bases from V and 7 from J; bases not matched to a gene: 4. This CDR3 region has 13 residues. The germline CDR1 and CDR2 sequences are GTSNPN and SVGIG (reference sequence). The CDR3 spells CAWSRDREQPQHF. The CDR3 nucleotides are TGTGCCTGGAGCCGGGACAGGGAGCAGCCCCAGCATTTT.

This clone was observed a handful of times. The CDR3: CASTPTGQGDGYTF. The CDR3 coding sequence is TGTGCCAGCACCCCGACCGGACAGGGGGACGGCTACACCTTC. The rearrangement uses TRBV2 and TRBJ1-2; 10 nucleotides match TRBD1. Looked up from germline, CDR1 is SNHLY and CDR2 is FYNNEI. With 7 bases clipped from V and 8 bases from J, the junction kept 10 bases outside the gene matches. The CDR3 is 14 amino acids.

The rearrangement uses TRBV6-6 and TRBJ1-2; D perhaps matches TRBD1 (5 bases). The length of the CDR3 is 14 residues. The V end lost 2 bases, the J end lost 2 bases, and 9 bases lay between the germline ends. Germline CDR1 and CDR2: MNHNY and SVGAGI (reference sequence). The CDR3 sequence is CASSYLRQNYGYTF. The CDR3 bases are TGTGCCAGCAGTTACCTCCGACAGAACTATGGCTACACCTTC.

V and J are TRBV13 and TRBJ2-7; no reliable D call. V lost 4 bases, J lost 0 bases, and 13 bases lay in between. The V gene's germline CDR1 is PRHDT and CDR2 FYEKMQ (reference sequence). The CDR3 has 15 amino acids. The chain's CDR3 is CASSSRRLSSYEQYF. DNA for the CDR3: TGTGCCAGCAGCTCGAGAAGACTCAGCTCCTACGAGCAGTACTTC. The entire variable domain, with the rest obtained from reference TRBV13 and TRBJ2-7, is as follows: AAGVIQSPRHLIKEKRETATLKCYPIPRHDTVYWYQQGPGQDPQFLISFYEKMQSDKGSIPDRFSAQQFSDYHSELNMSSLELGDSALYFCASSSRRLSSYEQYFGPGTRLTVT.

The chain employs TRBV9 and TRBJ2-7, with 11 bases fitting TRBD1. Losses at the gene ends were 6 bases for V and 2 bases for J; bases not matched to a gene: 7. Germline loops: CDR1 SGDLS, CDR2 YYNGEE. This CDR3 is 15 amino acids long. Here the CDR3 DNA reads TGTGCCAGCACCCCGGGACAGGGGGTAGCCTACGAGCAGTACTTC. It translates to CASTPGQGVAYEQYF. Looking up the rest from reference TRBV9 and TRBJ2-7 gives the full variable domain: DSGVTQTPKHLITATGQRVTLRCSPRSGDLSVYWYQQSLDQGLQFLIQYYNGEERAKGNILERFSAQQFPDLHSELNLSSLELGDSALYFCASTPGQGVAYEQYFGPGTRLTVT.